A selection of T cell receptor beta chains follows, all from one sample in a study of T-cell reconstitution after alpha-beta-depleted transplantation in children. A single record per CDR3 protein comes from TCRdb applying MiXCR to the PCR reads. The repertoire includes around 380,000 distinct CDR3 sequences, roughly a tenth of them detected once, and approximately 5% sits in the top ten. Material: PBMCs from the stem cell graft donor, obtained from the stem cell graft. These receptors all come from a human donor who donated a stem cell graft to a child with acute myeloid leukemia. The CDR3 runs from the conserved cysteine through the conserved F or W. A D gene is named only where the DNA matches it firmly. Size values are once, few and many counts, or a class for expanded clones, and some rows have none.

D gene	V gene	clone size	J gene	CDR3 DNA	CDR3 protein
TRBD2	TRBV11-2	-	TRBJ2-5	TGTGCCAGCAGCTTAGTCGGCGGGGGTGGGGAGACCCAGTACTTC	CASSLVGGGGETQYF
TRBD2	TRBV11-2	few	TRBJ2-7	TGTGCCAGCAGCGTAGTGGCTAGCGGGAGGGCGGCCTCCTACGAGCAGTACTTC	CASSVVASGRAASYEQYF
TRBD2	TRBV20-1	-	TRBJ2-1	TGCAGTGCTAGAGATATGAATAGCGGGAGCTCCGGTTACAATGAGCAGTTCTTC	CSARDMNSGSSGYNEQFF
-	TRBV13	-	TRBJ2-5	TGTGCCAGCAGCTCTTTGCGCCGGGACTTCCAAGAGGCCCAGTACTTC	CASSSLRRDFQEAQYF
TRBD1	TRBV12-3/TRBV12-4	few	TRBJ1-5	TGTGCCAGCAGTTCCTGGACAGGGGGCGCGGGCAATCAGCCCCAGCATTTT	CASSSWTGGAGNQPQHF
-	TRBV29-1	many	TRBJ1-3	TGCAGCGCACGGACGGATGGCTCTGGAAACACCATATATTTT	CSARTDGSGNTIYF
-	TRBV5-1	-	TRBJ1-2	TGCGCCAGCAGCTTGGGCCGGGACCTGCCTAACTATGGCTACACCTTC	CASSLGRDLPNYGYTF
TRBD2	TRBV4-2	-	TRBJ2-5	TGTGCCAGCAGCCAACTGACTAGCGGGAGGCGCTTAGGTGAGACCCAGTACTTC	CASSQLTSGRRLGETQYF
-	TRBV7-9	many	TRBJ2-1	TGTGCCAGCAGCCACAGGGCAAGCTCCTACAATGAGCAGTTCTTC	CASSHRASSYNEQFF
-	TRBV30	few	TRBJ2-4	TGTGCCTGGAGCCTAGGGGTTCAAGCCAAAAACATTCAGTACTTC	CAWSLGVQAKNIQYF
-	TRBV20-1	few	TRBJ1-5	TGCAGTGCTGCCGGGGGGTCTAGCAATCAGCCCCAGCATTTT	CSAAGGSSNQPQHF
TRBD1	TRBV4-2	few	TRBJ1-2	TGTGCCAGCAGCCACGAGACAGGGAAGACGGGCTACACCTTC	CASSHETGKTGYTF
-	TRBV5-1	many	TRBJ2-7	TGCGCCAGCAGCTTGGGGGACAATTCCTACGAGCAGTACTTC	CASSLGDNSYEQYF
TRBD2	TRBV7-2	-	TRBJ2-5	TGTGCCAGCAGCTTAGCGGCTAGCGGGGGTCAAGAGACCCAGTACTTC	CASSLAASGGQETQYF
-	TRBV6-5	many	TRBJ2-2	TGTGCCAGCACCACTAGCACCGGGGAGCTGTTTTTT	CASTTSTGELFF
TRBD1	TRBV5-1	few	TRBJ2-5	TGCGCCAGCAGCACGGGGACAGGGCCTGAGACCCAGTACTTC	CASSTGTGPETQYF
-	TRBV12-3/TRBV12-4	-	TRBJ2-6	TGTGCCAGCAGGAGTGGAACCTCTGGGGCCAACGTCCTGACTTTC	CASRSGTSGANVLTF
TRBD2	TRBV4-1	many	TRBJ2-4	TGCGCCAGCAGCCAAGGCCGACTAGCGGACCCGCGGAACATTCAGTACTTC	CASSQGRLADPRNIQYF
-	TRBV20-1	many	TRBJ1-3	TGCAGTGCTAGAGGAACCTCTGGAAACACCATATATTTT	CSARGTSGNTIYF
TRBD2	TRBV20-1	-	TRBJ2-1	TGCAGTGGGAGCGTAGACAGACTAGCGGGAGCGGGTTATGGCAATGAGCAGTTCTTC	CSGSVDRLAGAGYGNEQFF
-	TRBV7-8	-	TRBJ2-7	TGTGCCAGCAGCTCCTTACCCTACGAGCAGTACTTC	CASSSLPYEQYF
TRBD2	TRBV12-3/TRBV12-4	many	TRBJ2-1	TGTGCCAGCAGTTCGGGACTAGCGGCCACCTCGCAGCAGTTCTTC	CASSSGLAATSQQFF
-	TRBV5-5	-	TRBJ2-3	TGTGCCTCCTTGTGGGCGGTTGGGGGCACAGATACGCAGTATTTT	CASLWAVGGTDTQYF
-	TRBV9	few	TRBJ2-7	TGTGCCAGCAGCGCAGACCTCCGGATGGGGGAGCAGTACTTC	CASSADLRMGEQYF
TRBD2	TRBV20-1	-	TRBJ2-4	TGCAGTGGAAAGGTACTAGCGGGTACCAAAAACATTCAGTACTTC	CSGKVLAGTKNIQYF
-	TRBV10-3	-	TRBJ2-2	TGTGCCATCAGTGAACCCAGGGGTCTCACCGGGGAGCTGTTTTTT	CAISEPRGLTGELFF
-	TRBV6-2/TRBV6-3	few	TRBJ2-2	TGTGCCAGCAGCTTCGACTTCCCGAACACCGGGGAGCTGTTTTTT	CASSFDFPNTGELFF
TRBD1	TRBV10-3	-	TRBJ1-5	TGTGCCATCAGTGACCCCGACAGGGGAGTATGGAATCAGCCCCAGCATTTT	CAISDPDRGVWNQPQHF
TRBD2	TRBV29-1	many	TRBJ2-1	TGCAGCGTAGGAGGGAGTGGACTAGCGGCCCCCTCGGGCTACAATGAGCAGTTCTTC	CSVGGSGLAAPSGYNEQFF
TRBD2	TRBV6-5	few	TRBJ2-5	TGTGCCAGCAGTTCGCGACTAGCGGGGGGGCGGGAGACCCAGTACTTC	CASSSRLAGGRETQYF
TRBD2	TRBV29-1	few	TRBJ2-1	TGCAGCGTTGGCGGACTAGCGGGGGGTTCCTACAATGAGCAGTTCTTC	CSVGGLAGGSYNEQFF
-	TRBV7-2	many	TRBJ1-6	TGTGCCAGCAGCTCAGGTTATTCACCCCTCCACTTT	CASSSGYSPLHF
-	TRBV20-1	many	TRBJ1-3	TGCAGTGCTAGCCGTTACGGAGGGGGCTCTGGAAACACCATATATTTT	CSASRYGGGSGNTIYF
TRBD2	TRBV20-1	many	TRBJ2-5	TGCAGTGCTAGGCATAGCGGGCAAGAGACCCAGTACTTC	CSARHSGQETQYF
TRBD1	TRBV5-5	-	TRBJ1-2	TGTGCCAGCGGGTTACCACAGGGGGCACACTATGGCTACACCTTC	CASGLPQGAHYGYTF
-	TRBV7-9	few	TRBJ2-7	TGTGCCAGCAGCTTAGCCGGGAGATTGGGTGACGAGCAGTACTTC	CASSLAGRLGDEQYF
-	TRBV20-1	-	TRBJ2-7	TGCAGTGCTAGAGACCCGGCGTTGGCCCCCTACGAGCAGTACTTC	CSARDPALAPYEQYF
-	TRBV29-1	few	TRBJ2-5	TGCAGCGTTGAGAAGGGATCAGAGACCCAGTACTTC	CSVEKGSETQYF